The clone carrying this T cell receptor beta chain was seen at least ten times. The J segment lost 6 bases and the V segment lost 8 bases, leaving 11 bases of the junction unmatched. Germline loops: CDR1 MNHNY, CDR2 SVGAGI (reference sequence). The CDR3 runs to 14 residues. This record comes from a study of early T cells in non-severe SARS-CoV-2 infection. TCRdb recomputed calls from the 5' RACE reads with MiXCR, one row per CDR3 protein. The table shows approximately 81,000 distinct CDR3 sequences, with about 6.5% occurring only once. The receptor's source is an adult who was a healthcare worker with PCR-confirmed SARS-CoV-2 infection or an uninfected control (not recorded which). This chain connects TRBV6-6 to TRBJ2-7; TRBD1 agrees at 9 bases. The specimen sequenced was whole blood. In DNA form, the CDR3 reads TGTGCCAGCTCGGAACAGGGGGCTAGCGCCGAGCAGTACTTC. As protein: CASSEQGASAEQYF.